This T cell receptor beta chain was captured by sequencing in a study of OX40 agonist ivuxolimab in advanced cancers. The CDR3 sequence is 15 residues long. V gave up 3 bases and J gave up 3 bases; unmatched junction bases: 6. Germline V gene sequence: CDR1 LNHDA, CDR2 SQIVND (reference sequence). TCRdb's copy holds only in-frame clones and misses some; the assay was immunoSEQ multiplex PCR. Among about 58,000 clones, about 87% were seen once, and the ten largest hold approximately 3.5%. The clonotype was recovered from an adult with an advanced solid tumor such as melanoma, head and neck, liver or kidney cancer. This chain connects TRBV19 to TRBJ2-7; the match to TRBD1 covers 9 bases. The sample consisted of CD4+ or CD8+ T cells sorted from blood, taken in a trial of the OX40 agonist ivuxolimab. In DNA form, the CDR3 reads TGTGCCAGTAGTATTGAACAGGGGGCGAACTACGAGCAGTACTTC. The encoded protein is CASSIEQGANYEQYF.